The rows below give T cell receptor beta chains drawn from one sample of a study of patients and donors after allogeneic stem cell transplantation. TCRdb ran MiXCR on the RT-PCR reads and lists one entry per CDR3 protein. The profile shows 200,000 to 250,000 distinct CDR3 sequences, around an eighth of them singletons. The sequencing input was blood, either unsorted or a sorted T cell fraction (not recorded which). These receptors were collected from a human donor who was either an allogeneic HSCT recipient or a stem cell or donor lymphocyte infusion donor (not recorded which). It is not recorded whose cells these are; they may come from a transplant donor. The CDR3 runs from the conserved cysteine through the conserved F or W. A D gene is named only where the DNA matches it firmly. Only part of the rows carry a size: once, few, many, or a class if the clone is expanded.

v_gene,j_gene,abundance,d_gene,CDR3aa,CDR3nt
TRBV10-2,TRBJ1-2,.,TRBD1,CASRKGQDGYTF,TGCGCCAGCCGCAAGGGACAGGATGGCTACACCTTC
TRBV20-1,TRBJ2-3,.,TRBD2,CSAREPTSGSTDTQYF,TGCAGTGCTAGAGAACCGACTAGCGGGAGCACAGATACGCAGTATTTT
TRBV6-6,TRBJ2-7,few,.,CASSYSTDYEQYF,TGTGCCAGCAGTTACTCGACAGATTACGAGCAGTACTTC
TRBV4-1,TRBJ2-7,.,.,CASSRLSGSYEQYF,TGCGCCAGCAGCCGACTTTCTGGCTCCTACGAGCAGTACTTC
TRBV20-1,TRBJ1-2,many,.,CSARDPRQGNTF,TGCAGTGCTAGAGATCCTCGGCAGGGAAACACCTTC
TRBV18,TRBJ2-7,few,.,CASSPPLGPGGNEQYF,TGTGCCAGCTCACCGCCCCTGGGACCCGGAGGAAACGAGCAGTACTTC
TRBV29-1,TRBJ2-1,few,TRBD1,CSVYGPGQGYNEQFF,TGCAGCGTATACGGTCCGGGACAGGGGTACAATGAGCAGTTCTTC
TRBV7-9,TRBJ1-3,few,.,CASQRVSGNTIYF,TGTGCCAGCCAAAGAGTCTCTGGAAACACCATATATTTT
TRBV20-1,TRBJ2-7,.,TRBD2,CSASSGGRSYEQYF,TGCAGTGCTAGTAGCGGGGGCCGCTCCTACGAGCAGTACTTC
TRBV18,TRBJ1-4,few,.,CASSPGQDEKLFF,TGTGCCAGCTCACCAGGGCAGGATGAAAAACTGTTTTTT
TRBV12-3/TRBV12-4,TRBJ2-3,many,.,CASSLGGWQGLMDTQYF,TGTGCCAGCAGTTTAGGCGGCTGGCAGGGGTTAATGGATACGCAGTATTTT
TRBV6-2/TRBV6-3,TRBJ1-5,.,.,CASSYDFRGPTQPQHF,TGTGCCAGCAGTTACGACTTCAGGGGTCCCACTCAGCCCCAGCATTTT
TRBV19,TRBJ2-1,.,TRBD2,CASRGLAGATLMDEQFF,TGTGCCAGTAGGGGACTAGCGGGGGCCACCCTAATGGATGAGCAGTTCTTC
TRBV19,TRBJ1-2,.,.,CASSPPRLLGVEGYTF,TGTGCCAGTAGCCCACCCCGACTCTTAGGTGTGGAAGGCTACACCTTC
TRBV20-1,TRBJ1-4,few,.,CSARSGEKLFF,TGCAGTGCTAGGTCCGGAGAAAAACTGTTTTTT
TRBV5-6,TRBJ2-1,.,.,CASSSSGIPYNEQFF,TGTGCCAGCAGCTCGAGCGGAATCCCCTACAATGAGCAGTTCTTC
TRBV2,TRBJ2-2,few,TRBD2,CASSGSTSAGELFF,TGTGCCAGCAGTGGGTCGACTAGCGCCGGGGAGCTGTTTTTT
TRBV28,TRBJ1-1,few,TRBD1,CASSLGTGGGTEAFF,TGTGCCAGCAGTTTAGGGACAGGGGGTGGCACTGAAGCTTTCTTT
TRBV5-1,TRBJ1-1,few,.,CASKQGSNTEAFF,TGCGCCAGCAAGCAGGGATCGAACACTGAAGCTTTCTTT
TRBV4-2,TRBJ2-7,many,TRBD1,CASSHADRDEQYF,TGTGCCAGCAGCCACGCAGACAGGGACGAGCAGTACTTC
TRBV11-2,TRBJ2-7,.,TRBD2,CASSPSREGEQYF,TGTGCCAGCAGCCCGAGTAGGGAGGGCGAGCAGTACTTC
TRBV7-9,TRBJ1-1,many,.,CASSSPVQNTEAFF,TGTGCCAGCAGCTCCCCCGTCCAGAACACTGAAGCTTTCTTT
TRBV7-9,TRBJ2-5,once,.,CASSLSGWQETQYF,TGTGCCAGCAGCCTCAGCGGGTGGCAAGAGACCCAGTACTTC
TRBV3-1,TRBJ2-3,few,.,CASSPRTGGGTDTQYF,TGTGCCAGCAGCCCACGAACAGGGGGGGGCACAGATACGCAGTATTTT
TRBV3-1,TRBJ1-6,many,TRBD1,CASSQGQGVGSPLHF,TGTGCCAGCAGCCAAGGACAGGGGGTTGGTTCACCCCTCCACTTT
TRBV5-6,TRBJ2-3,many,TRBD2,CASRRLAGYTDTQYF,TGTGCCAGCAGAAGACTAGCGGGGTACACAGATACGCAGTATTTT
TRBV5-1,TRBJ2-5,many,.,CASTLQETQYF,TGCGCCAGCACCCTCCAAGAGACCCAGTACTTC
TRBV5-8,TRBJ1-6,few,TRBD1,CASSPGQGDSPLHF,TGTGCCAGCAGCCCGGGACAGGGAGATTCACCCCTCCACTTT
TRBV6-1,TRBJ1-4,.,.,CASNWNPGEKLFF,TGTGCCAGCAACTGGAACCCCGGGGAAAAACTGTTTTTT
TRBV10-3,TRBJ1-5,many,.,CAIRGDGSNQPQHF,TGTGCCATCAGGGGTGACGGATCCAATCAGCCCCAGCATTTT
TRBV28,TRBJ2-1,few,.,CASSLPDRPEAFF,TGTGCCAGCAGTTTACCCGACAGACCCGAGGCGTTCTTC
TRBV3-1,TRBJ1-5,few,.,CASSQTVKGSQPQHF,TGTGCCAGCAGCCAAACAGTCAAGGGCAGTCAGCCCCAGCATTTT
TRBV6-5,TRBJ1-1,few,.,CASSDPRTEAFF,TGTGCCAGCAGTGACCCTAGGACTGAAGCTTTCTTT
TRBV5-1,TRBJ2-4,.,TRBD1,CASSLGGGEDIQYF,TGCGCCAGCAGCTTGGGAGGGGGCGAGGACATTCAGTACTTC
TRBV9,TRBJ2-2,few,.,CASSVEAPGGGTGELFF,TGTGCCAGCAGCGTAGAGGCCCCTGGGGGCGGAACCGGGGAGCTGTTTTTT
TRBV10-3,TRBJ1-1,.,.,CATRGESRNTEAFF,TGTGCCACGCGAGGGGAATCCCGGAACACTGAAGCTTTCTTT
TRBV3-1,TRBJ2-3,.,TRBD2,CASSHEGTSGTFTDTQYF,TGTGCCAGCAGCCATGAAGGTACTAGCGGGACTTTCACAGATACGCAGTATTTT
TRBV5-1,TRBJ2-1,.,.,CASSLDGSLGNEQFF,TGCGCCAGCAGCTTGGACGGGAGTCTCGGAAATGAGCAGTTCTTC
TRBV5-1,TRBJ1-3,.,TRBD1,CASARDRKTGNTIYF,TGCGCCAGCGCCAGGGACAGGAAAACAGGAAACACCATATATTTT
TRBV5-5,TRBJ2-5,many,TRBD1,CASTESGQGGTQYF,TGTGCCAGCACCGAATCGGGACAGGGTGGGACCCAGTACTTC
TRBV5-1,TRBJ1-2,many,.,CASSLDMDYGYTF,TGCGCCAGCAGCTTGGACATGGATTATGGCTACACCTTC
TRBV12-3/TRBV12-4,TRBJ1-5,.,TRBD1,CASSLWGQSKMYFVRQHF,TGTGCCAGCAGTTTATGGGGACAGTCGAAAATGTACTTCGTCCGTCAGCATTTT
TRBV24-1,TRBJ2-3,many,.,CATSDQGRASTDTQYF,TGTGCCACCAGTGACCAAGGACGAGCCAGCACAGATACGCAGTATTTT
TRBV5-6,TRBJ2-5,.,TRBD1,CASSPTTGQVETQYF,TGTGCCAGCAGCCCCACGACTGGACAGGTTGAGACCCAGTACTTC
TRBV5-1,TRBJ2-1,many,.,CASSLLGGPYNEQFF,TGCGCCAGCAGCTTGTTAGGCGGACCTTACAATGAGCAGTTCTTC
TRBV15,TRBJ2-2,.,.,CATSRPGTQFTGELSF,TGTGCCACCAGCAGGCCGGGGACACAGTTCACCGGGGAGCTGTCTTTT
TRBV4-2,TRBJ2-1,many,TRBD2,CASSPGTSGWVF,TGTGCCAGCAGCCCTGGGACTAGCGGTTGGGTCTTC
TRBV20-1,TRBJ1-2,many,TRBD1,CSARVEGAEGYTF,TGCAGTGCTAGAGTGGAGGGGGCCGAGGGCTACACCTTC
TRBV12-3/TRBV12-4,TRBJ1-1,many,TRBD1,CASSTDRVVRNTEAFF,TGTGCCAGCAGTACTGACAGGGTAGTCAGGAACACTGAAGCTTTCTTT
TRBV27,TRBJ1-1,few,TRBD1,CASSVSGTANTEAFF,TGTGCCAGCAGTGTCTCCGGGACAGCGAACACTGAAGCTTTCTTT
TRBV4-2,TRBJ2-1,.,TRBD2,CASSQQTSGFYNEQFF,TGTGCCAGCAGCCAGCAGACTAGCGGGTTTTACAATGAGCAGTTCTTC
TRBV11-2,TRBJ1-1,.,.,CASSLDRGPKAFF,TGTGCCAGCAGCTTAGACAGGGGCCCTAAAGCTTTCTTT
TRBV11-2,TRBJ2-7,many,.,CASSLPGGREEF,TGTGCCAGCAGCCTCCCGGGCGGTCGAGAGGAGTTC
TRBV27,TRBJ1-2,few,.,CASSLSAAYGYTF,TGTGCCAGCAGTTTATCGGCAGCCTATGGCTACACCTTC
TRBV12-3/TRBV12-4,TRBJ1-1,many,TRBD1,CASSPPGQGNTEAFF,TGTGCCAGCAGTCCTCCGGGACAGGGAAACACTGAAGCTTTCTTT
TRBV3-1,TRBJ2-4,.,.,CASSKLGNIQYF,TGTGCCAGCAGCAAATTAGGTAACATTCAGTACTTC
TRBV5-1,TRBJ1-3,few,.,CASSPDLSSGNTIYF,TGCGCCAGCAGCCCCGACTTGAGCTCTGGAAACACCATATATTTT
TRBV30,TRBJ2-5,.,.,CAWNSWETQYF,TGTGCCTGGAACTCATGGGAGACCCAGTACTTC